This record concerns one T cell receptor beta chain sequence. The sample comes from a study of blood T cell repertoires in COVID-19. Overall study: COVID-19 samples from acute and convalescent phases originated in the United States, Italy and Spain. Sources were T cells, B-cell-depleted T cells, or PBMCs; the material itself was cDNA or gDNA.

Original processing notes: Estimates of nucleated cell counts were drawn from the amplification of reference gene primers. The protocol was immunoSEQ multiplex PCR, while the TCRdb copy is restricted to in-frame clones and leaves out a portion. That table furnishes V, J and clone size, whereas the DNA furnished D and trimming. The table lists about 190,000 clones, 85% to 90% of them singletons. The germline V gene has CDR1 SQVTM and CDR2 ANQGSEA. With 6 bases removed from V and 2 bases from J, the gap between germline ends came to 13 bases. The CDR3 contains 13 residues. Sequencing input: peripheral blood. J is TRBJ1-1 and V is TRBV29-1, with D perhaps TRBD1 (6 bases). This TCR was recovered from a man in his forties or fifties with active or convalescent COVID-19. The CDR3 DNA follows: TGCAGCGTGGTTAGACAGGCTAACACTGAAGCTTTCTTT. This gives the protein CSVVRQANTEAFF. Supplemented by reference TRBV29-1 and TRBJ1-1, the full variable domain reads SAVISQKPSRDICQRGTSLTIQCQVDSQVTMMFWYRQQPGQSLTLIATANQGSEATYESGFVIDKFPISRPNLTFSTLTVSNMSPEDSSIYLCSVVRQANTEAFFGQGTRLTVV.